This T cell receptor beta chain was sequenced during a study of neurological immune-mediated disorders. Whole-study results and caveats: None of the CDR3 amino acid sequences found in expanded clones was shared across subjects. This suggests that the TCR-beta repertoires were private in all groups.

This clonotype turned up a few times. The target antigen is unknown. Per germline, CDR1 MNHNY and CDR2 SVGAGI (reference sequence). The CDR3 loop spans 13 amino acids. V lost 4 bases to trimming and J lost 3 bases, with 7 bases between them. Each TCR transcript was tagged with a 10-nucleotide random UMI during 5'RACE. The output of every sequencing run, over 190 million TCR-beta sequences, came from 15-18 subjects. TCRdb re-analysed the 5' RACE reads in MiXCR, keeping a single row per CDR3 protein. This sample has 75,000 to 85,000 distinct CDR3 sequences, with roughly 18% found just once. Unsorted libraries were derived from 2 million PBMCs stored at -80 C.

The receptor's source is a woman between 35 and 50 years old in good health. Input material: PBMCs. V is TRBV6-6 and J is TRBJ1-3, with D hard to call. The CDR3 DNA reads TGTGCCAGCAGTTGGGGTGATGGAAACACCATATATTTT. Translating gives CASSWGDGNTIYF.